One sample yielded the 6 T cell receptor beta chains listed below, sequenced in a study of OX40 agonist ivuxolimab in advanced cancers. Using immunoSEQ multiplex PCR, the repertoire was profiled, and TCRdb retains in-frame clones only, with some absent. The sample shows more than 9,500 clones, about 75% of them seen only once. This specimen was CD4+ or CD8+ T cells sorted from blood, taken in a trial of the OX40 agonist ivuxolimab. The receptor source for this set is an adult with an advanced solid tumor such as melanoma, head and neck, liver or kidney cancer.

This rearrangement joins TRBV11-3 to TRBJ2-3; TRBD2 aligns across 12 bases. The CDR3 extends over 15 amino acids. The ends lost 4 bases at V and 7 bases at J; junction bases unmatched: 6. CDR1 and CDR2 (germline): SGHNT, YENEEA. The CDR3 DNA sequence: TGTGCCAGCAGCTCGACTAGCGGGAGTAGGAATACGCAGTATTTT. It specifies CASSSTSGSRNTQYF.

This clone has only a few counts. The CDR3 protein is CASGRVAEDYNEQFF. The CDR3 nucleotides are TGCGCCAGCGGTCGAGTAGCGGAAGACTACAATGAGCAGTTCTTC. The chain carries TRBV5-1 and TRBJ2-1; the D gene is possibly TRBD2 (6 bases). The CDR3 is made up of 15 amino acids. Per the germline V gene, CDR1 is SGHRS and CDR2 is YFSETQ. V was trimmed by 7 bases and J by 3 bases, leaving 17 bases between them.

The CDR3 sequence: CSVDPRSDDEQFF. CDR3 sequence (DNA): TGCAGCGTTGATCCCCGATCCGACGATGAGCAGTTCTTC. The chain employs TRBV29-1 and TRBJ2-1; D not resolved. Germline values: CDR1 SQVTM, CDR2 ANQGSEA. This CDR3 has 13 amino acids. The V end lost 3 bases, the J end lost 8 bases, and 14 bases lay between the germline ends.

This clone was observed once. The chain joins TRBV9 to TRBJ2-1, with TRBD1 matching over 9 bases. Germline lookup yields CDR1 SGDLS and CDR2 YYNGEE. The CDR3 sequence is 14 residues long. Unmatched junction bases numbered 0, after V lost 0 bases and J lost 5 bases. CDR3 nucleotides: TGTGCCAGCAGCGTAGGGACAGGGGACAATGAGCAGTTCTTC. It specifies CASSVGTGDNEQFF.

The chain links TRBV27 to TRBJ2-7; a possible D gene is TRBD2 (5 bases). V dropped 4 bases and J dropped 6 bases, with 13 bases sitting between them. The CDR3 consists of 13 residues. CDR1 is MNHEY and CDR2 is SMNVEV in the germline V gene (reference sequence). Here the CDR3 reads CASSYTSGGEQYF. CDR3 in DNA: TGTGCCAGCAGTTACACCAGTGGAGGCGAGCAGTACTTC.

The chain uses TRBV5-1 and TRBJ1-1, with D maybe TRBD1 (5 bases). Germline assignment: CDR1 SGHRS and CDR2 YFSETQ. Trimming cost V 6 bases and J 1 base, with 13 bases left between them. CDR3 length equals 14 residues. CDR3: CASTSRGKNTEAFF. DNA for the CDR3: TGCGCCAGCACCTCGAGGGGAAAGAACACTGAAGCTTTCTTT.